This T cell receptor (beta chain) emerged from a study of early T cells in non-severe SARS-CoV-2 infection. Overall study: Bulk RNA taken from unsorted whole blood was sequenced, leaving chains unpaired. Study-wide points: The study's VDJdb matching favored anti-spike CD8 responses and missed private and CD4 specificities.

This clonotype came up many times. The antigen remains unidentified. Individual cDNA molecules received unique molecular identifiers. TCRdb re-derived calls from the 5' RACE reads in MiXCR, one entry per CDR3 protein. The sample contains fewer than 100,000 distinct CDR3 sequences, roughly an eighth of which appear only once. The V and J ends lost 5 bases and 0 bases, in that order; junction bases with no gene match: 12. This CDR3 contains 18 residues. CDR1 is MNHNS, CDR2 SASEGT, per germline. Source material: whole blood. The sequence was collected from an adult who was a healthcare worker with PCR-confirmed SARS-CoV-2 infection or an uninfected control (not recorded which). The chain joins TRBV6-1 to TRBJ1-5, with 8 bases matching TRBD1. As DNA, the CDR3 is TGTGCCAGCAGTCGCCAGCTCGGACAGGGTTATAGCAATCAGCCCCAGCATTTT. Amino acids: CASSRQLGQGYSNQPQHF.